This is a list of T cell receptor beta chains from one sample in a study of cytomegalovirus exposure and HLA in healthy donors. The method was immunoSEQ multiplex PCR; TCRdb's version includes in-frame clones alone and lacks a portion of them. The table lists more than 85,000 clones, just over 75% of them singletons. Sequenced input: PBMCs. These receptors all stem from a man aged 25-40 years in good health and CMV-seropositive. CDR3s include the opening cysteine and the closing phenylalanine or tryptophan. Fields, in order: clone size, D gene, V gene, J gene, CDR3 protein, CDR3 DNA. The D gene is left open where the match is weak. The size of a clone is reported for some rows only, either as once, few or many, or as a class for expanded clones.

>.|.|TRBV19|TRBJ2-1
CASSTRTTYNEQFF
TGTGCCAGTAGTACCCGGACAACTTACAATGAGCAGTTCTTC
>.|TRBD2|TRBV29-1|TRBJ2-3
CSVEDAGALISQYF
TGCAGCGTGGAGGATGCGGGAGCCCTCATATCGCAGTATTTT
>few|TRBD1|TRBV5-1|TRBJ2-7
CASSSAGTGVSYEQYF
TGCGCCAGCAGCTCTGCCGGGACAGGGGTTTCCTACGAGCAGTACTTC
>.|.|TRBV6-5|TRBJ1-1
CASSPWTDSSVFF
TGTGCCAGCAGTCCTTGGACAGATTCCTCCGTTTTCTTT
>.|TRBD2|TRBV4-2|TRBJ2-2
CASSQGAGMGTGELFF
TGTGCCAGCAGCCAGGGAGCGGGGATGGGCACCGGGGAGCTGTTTTTT
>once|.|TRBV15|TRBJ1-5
CATSRERGTNQPQHF
TGTGCCACCAGCAGAGAAAGGGGGACCAATCAGCCCCAGCATTTT
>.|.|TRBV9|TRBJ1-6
CASSRQDSPLHF
TGTGCCAGCAGCCGACAGGATTCACCCCTCCACTTT
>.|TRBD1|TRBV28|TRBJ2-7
CASSFPPGTGFYEQYF
TGTGCCAGCAGTTTTCCACCGGGGACAGGGTTCTACGAGCAGTACTTC
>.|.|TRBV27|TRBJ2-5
CASHTIPPGSEEQYF
TGTGCCAGCCACACCATACCCCCCGGGTCGGAAGAGCAGTACTTC
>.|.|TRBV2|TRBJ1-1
CASKSGGGNTEAFF
TGTGCCAGCAAGAGTGGGGGCGGAAACACTGAAGCTTTCTTT
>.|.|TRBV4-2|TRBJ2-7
CASSPRGTDNLEQYF
TGTGCCAGCAGCCCCCGCGGGACAGACAACCTCGAGCAGTACTTC
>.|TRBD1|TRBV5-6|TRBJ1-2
CASSNGQGGYGYTF
TGTGCCAGCAGCAACGGACAGGGAGGTTATGGCTACACCTTC
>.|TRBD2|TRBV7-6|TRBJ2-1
CASSLRLAGPAYNEQFF
TGTGCCAGCAGCCTGAGACTAGCGGGCCCCGCCTACAATGAGCAGTTCTTC
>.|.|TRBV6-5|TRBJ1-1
CASSSDRSLFGTEAFF
TGTGCCAGCAGTTCCGACAGGAGTCTGTTCGGCACTGAAGCTTTCTTT
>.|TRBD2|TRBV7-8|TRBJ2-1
CASSPTSGGTNEQFF
TGTGCCAGCAGCCCCACTAGCGGCGGGACCAATGAGCAGTTCTTC